The 3 T cell receptor beta chains listed next were all sequenced from one sample in a study of blood T cell repertoires in COVID-19. Some clones are missing from TCRdb's copy, which holds only in-frame ones; the method was immunoSEQ multiplex PCR. The data contain roughly 220,000 clones, 84% of them seen just once; the ten biggest clones take up less than 2.5%. The sequencing sample was made of peripheral blood. Every receptor here comes from an older woman with acute or convalescent COVID-19.

The V call is TRBV28, the J call TRBJ2-7, with D uncertain. Per the germline V gene, CDR1 is MDHEN and CDR2 is SYDVKM. This CDR3 comprises 13 residues. The V gene lost 6 bases and the J gene lost 2 bases, with 11 bases spanning the gap. The CDR3 here is CASSTTTTYEQYF. CDR3 DNA: TGTGCCAGCAGCACAACCACAACCTACGAGCAGTACTTC.

The rearrangement links TRBV3-1 (or the pseudogene TRBV3-2) to TRBJ1-2; D ambiguous. Per the germline V gene, CDR1 is LGHDT and CDR2 is YNNKEL (reference sequence). This CDR3 spans 14 amino acids. Trimming stripped 3 bases from V and 4 bases from J, with 12 bases between. CDR3 residues: CASSQLLGGYGYTF. CDR3 bases: TGTGCCAGCAGCCAGCTTCTCGGAGGCTATGGCTACACCTTC.

The chain links TRBV23-1 to TRBJ1-5; no firm D call. TRBV23-1 falls under the ORF class, with uncertain function. This CDR3 is built from 11 residues. V was clipped by 6 bases and J by 6 bases, with 6 bases between them. CDR3 sequence reads: CASRPTQPQHF. The CDR3 bases are TGCGCCAGCAGACCTACTCAGCCCCAGCATTTT.